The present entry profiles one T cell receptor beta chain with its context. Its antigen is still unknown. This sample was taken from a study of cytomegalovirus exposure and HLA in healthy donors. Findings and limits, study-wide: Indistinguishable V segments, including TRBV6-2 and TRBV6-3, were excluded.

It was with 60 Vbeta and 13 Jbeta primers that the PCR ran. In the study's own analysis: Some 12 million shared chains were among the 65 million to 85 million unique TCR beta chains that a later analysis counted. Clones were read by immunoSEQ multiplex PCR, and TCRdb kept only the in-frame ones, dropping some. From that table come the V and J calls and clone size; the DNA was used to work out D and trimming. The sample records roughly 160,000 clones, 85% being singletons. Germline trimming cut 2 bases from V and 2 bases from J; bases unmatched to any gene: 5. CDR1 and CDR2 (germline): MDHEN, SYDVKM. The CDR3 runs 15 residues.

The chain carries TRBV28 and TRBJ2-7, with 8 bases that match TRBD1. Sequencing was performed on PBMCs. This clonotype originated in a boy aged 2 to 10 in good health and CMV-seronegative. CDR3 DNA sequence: TGTGCCAGCAGTTTAGGGGGACAGGCCCCCTACGAGCAGTACTTC. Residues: CASSLGGQAPYEQYF.